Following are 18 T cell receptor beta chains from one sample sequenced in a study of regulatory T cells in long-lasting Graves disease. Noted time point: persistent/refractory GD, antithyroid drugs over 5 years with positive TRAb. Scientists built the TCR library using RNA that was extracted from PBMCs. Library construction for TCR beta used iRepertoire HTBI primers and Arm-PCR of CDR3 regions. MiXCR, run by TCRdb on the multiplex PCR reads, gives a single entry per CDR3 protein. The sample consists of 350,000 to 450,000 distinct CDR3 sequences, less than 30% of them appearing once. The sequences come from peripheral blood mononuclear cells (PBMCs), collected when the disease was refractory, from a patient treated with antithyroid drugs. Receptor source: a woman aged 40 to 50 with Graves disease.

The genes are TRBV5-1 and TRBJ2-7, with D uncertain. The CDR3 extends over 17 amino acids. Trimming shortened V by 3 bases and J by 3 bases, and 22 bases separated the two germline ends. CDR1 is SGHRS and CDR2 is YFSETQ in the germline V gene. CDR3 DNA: TGCGCCAGCAGCTCATCCCGGACGGAGTACCTTGTCTACGAGCAGTACTTC. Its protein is CASSSSRTEYLVYEQYF.

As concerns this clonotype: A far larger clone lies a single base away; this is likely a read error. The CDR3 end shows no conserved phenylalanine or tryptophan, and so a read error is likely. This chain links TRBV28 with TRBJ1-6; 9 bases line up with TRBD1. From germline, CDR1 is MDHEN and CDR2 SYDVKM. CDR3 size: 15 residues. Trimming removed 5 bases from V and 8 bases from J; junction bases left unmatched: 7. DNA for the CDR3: TGTGCCAGCAGTAACAGGGGGCAGGGGGATTCACCCCTCCACCTT. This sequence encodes CASSNRGQGDSPLHL.

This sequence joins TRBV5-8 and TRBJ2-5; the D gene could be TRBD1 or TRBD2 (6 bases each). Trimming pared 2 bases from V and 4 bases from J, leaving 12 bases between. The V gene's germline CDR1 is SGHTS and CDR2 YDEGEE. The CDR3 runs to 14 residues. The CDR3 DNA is TGTGCCAGCAGCTTCGAGGGGGGACGAGAGACCCAGTACTTC. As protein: CASSFEGGRETQYF. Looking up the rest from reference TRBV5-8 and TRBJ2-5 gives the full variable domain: EAGVTQSPTHLIKTRGQQATLRCSPISGHTSVYWYQQALGLGLQFLLWYDEGEERNRGNFPPRFSGRQFPNYSSELNVNALELEDSALYLCASSFEGGRETQYFGPGTRLLVL.

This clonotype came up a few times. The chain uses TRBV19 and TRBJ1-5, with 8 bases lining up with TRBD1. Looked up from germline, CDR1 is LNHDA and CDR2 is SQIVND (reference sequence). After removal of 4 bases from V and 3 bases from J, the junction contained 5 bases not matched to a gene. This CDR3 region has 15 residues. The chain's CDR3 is CASSTQTGVNQPQHF. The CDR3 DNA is TGTGCCAGTAGTACGCAGACAGGGGTCAATCAGCCCCAGCATTTT.

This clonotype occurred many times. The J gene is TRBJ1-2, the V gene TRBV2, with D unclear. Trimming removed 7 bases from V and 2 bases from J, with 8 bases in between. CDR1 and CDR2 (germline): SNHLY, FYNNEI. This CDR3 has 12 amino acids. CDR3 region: CASTRRNYGYTF. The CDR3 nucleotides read TGTGCCAGCACACGCAGAAACTATGGCTACACCTTC. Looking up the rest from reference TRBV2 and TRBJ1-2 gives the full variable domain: EPEVTQTPSHQVTQMGQEVILRCVPISNHLYFYWYRQILGQKVEFLVSFYNNEISEKSEIFDDQFSVERPDGSNFTLKIRSTKLEDSAMYFCASTRRNYGYTFGSGTRLTVV.

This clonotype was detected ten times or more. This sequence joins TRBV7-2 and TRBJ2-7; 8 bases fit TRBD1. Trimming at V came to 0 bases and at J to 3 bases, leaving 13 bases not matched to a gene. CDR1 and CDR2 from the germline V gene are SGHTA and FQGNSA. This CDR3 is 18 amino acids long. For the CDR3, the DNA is TGTGCCAGCAGCTTAGCGGACAGGGCTTGGTCTAGCATCTACGAGCAGTACTTC. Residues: CASSLADRAWSSIYEQYF.

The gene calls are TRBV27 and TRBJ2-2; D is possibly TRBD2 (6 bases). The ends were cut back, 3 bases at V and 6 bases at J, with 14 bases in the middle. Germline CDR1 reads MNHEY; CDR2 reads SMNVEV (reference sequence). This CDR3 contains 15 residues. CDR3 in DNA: TGTGCCAGCAGTTTCTTCCTGGGAGGTCCCGGGGAGCTGTTTTTT. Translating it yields CASSFFLGGPGELFF.

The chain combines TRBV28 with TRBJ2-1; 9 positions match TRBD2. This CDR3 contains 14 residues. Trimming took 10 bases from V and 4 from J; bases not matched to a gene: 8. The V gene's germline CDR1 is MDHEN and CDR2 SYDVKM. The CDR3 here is CATTGTSPYNEQFF. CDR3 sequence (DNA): TGTGCCACAACCGGGACTAGCCCGTACAATGAGCAGTTCTTC.

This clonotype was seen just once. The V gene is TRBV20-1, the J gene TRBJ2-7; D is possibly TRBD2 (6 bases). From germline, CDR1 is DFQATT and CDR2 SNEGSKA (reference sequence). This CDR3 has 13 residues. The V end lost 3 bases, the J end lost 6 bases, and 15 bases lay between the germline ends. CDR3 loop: CSASITGAGEQYF. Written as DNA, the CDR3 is TGCAGTGCTAGTATTACGGGAGCGGGCGAGCAGTACTTC.

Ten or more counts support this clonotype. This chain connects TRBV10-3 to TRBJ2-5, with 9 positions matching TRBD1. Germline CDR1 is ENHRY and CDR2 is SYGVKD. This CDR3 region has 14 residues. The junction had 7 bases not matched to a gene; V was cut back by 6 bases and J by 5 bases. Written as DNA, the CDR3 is TGTGCCATCAGCTCCGGGACAGGGTCGGAGACCCAGTACTTC. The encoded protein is CAISSGTGSETQYF.

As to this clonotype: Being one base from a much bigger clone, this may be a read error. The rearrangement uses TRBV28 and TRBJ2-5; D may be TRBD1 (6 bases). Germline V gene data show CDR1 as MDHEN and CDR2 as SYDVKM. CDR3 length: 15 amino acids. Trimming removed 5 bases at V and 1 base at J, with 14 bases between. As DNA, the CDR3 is TGTGCCAGCAGTGATCAGGGGACCCCCCAAGAGACCCAGTACTTC. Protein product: CASSDQGTPQETQYF.

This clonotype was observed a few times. The CDR3 protein is CASSLTGLKNLGNTIYF. The CDR3 DNA reads as TGTGCCAGCAGTTTGACTGGGCTTAAAAACCTAGGAAACACCATATATTTT. The rearrangement links TRBV28 to TRBJ1-3; no firm D call. V lost 3 bases and J 4 bases, leaving 19 bases between the germline ends. Germline values: CDR1 MDHEN, CDR2 SYDVKM. This CDR3 has 17 amino acids.

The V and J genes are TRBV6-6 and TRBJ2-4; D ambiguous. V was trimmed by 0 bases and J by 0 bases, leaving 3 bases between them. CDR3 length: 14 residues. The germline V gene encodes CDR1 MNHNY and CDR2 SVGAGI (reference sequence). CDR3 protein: CASSYSGAKNIQYF. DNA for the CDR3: TGTGCCAGCAGTTACTCGGGAGCCAAAAACATTCAGTACTTC.

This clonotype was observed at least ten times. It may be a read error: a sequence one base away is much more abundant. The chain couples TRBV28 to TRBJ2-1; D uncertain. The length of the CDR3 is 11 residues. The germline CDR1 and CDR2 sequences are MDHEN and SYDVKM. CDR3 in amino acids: CASSPRNGQFF. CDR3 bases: TGTGCCAGCAGCCCGAGGAATGGGCAGTTCTTC.

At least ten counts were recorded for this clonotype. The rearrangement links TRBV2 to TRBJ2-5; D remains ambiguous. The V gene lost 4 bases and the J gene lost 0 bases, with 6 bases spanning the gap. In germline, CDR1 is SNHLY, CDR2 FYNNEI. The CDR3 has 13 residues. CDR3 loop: CASSVRYQETQYF. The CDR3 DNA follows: TGTGCCAGCAGTGTGCGGTACCAAGAGACCCAGTACTTC.

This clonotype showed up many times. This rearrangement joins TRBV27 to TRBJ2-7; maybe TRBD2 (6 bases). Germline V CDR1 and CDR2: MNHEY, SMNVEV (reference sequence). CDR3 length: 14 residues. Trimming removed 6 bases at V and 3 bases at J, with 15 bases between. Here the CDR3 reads CASSYGTADYEQYF. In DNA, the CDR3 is TGTGCCAGCAGCTACGGGACTGCAGACTACGAGCAGTACTTC.

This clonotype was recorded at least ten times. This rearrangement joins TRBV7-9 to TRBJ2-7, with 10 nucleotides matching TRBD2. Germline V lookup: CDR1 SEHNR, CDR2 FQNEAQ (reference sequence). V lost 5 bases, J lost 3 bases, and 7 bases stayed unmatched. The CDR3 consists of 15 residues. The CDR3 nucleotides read TGTGCCAGCAGCACGGCACTAGCGGGACGCTACGAGCAGTACTTC. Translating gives CASSTALAGRYEQYF. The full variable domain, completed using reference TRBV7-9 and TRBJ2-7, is DTGVSQNPRHKITKRGQNVTFRCDPISEHNRLYWYRQTLGQGPEFLTYFQNEAQLEKSRLLSDRFSAERPKGSFSTLEIQRTEQGDSAMYLCASSTALAGRYEQYFGPGTRLTVT.

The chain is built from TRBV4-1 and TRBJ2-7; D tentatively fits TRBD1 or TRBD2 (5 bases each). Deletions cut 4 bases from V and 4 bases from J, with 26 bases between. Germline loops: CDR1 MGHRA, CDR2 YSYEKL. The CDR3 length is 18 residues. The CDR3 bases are TGCGCCAGCAGCCTGGGACCACTAACCCCCTATACTCCTTACGAGCAGTACTTC. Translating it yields CASSLGPLTPYTPYEQYF.